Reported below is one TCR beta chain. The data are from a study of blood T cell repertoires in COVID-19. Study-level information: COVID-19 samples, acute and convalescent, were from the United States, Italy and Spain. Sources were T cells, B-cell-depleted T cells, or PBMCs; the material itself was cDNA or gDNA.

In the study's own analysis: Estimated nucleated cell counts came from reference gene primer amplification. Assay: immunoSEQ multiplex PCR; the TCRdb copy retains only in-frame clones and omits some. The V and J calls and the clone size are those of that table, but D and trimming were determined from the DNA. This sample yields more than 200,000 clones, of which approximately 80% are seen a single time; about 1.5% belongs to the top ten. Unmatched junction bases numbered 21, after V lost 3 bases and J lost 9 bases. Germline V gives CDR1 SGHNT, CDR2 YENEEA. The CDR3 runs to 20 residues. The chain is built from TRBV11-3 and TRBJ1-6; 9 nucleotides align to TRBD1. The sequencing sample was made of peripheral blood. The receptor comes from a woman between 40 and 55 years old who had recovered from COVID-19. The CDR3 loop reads CASSLGQGPRGRDSFSPLHF. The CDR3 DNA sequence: TGTGCCAGCAGCTTGGGACAGGGACCTAGGGGAAGAGATTCCTTTTCACCCCTCCACTTT. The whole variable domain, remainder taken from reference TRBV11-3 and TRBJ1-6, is EAGVVQSPRYKIIEKKQPVAFWCNPISGHNTLYWYLQNLGQGPELLIRYENEEAVDDSQLPKDRFSAERLKGVDSTLKIQPAELGDSAVYLCASSLGQGPRGRDSFSPLHFGNGTRLTVT.